One sample yielded the 24 T cell receptor beta chains listed below, sequenced in a study of blood T cells in healthy people across ages. A J-beta primer mix and a sample-barcoded 5' primer were used in a second PCR of roughly 7 to 12 cycles. TCRdb passed the 5' RACE reads through MiXCR, listing each CDR3 protein once. The sample carries 1.5 million to 2 million distinct CDR3 sequences, approximately 30% recorded once. The sample was blood. The origin of the receptors is a woman in her 30s in good health.

The V and J genes are TRBV2 and TRBJ1-4; maybe TRBD1 (5 bases). V gave up 4 bases and J gave up 10 bases, with 10 bases separating them. CDR1 is SNHLY and CDR2 is FYNNEI in the germline V gene. CDR3 length equals 12 residues. In nucleotides, the CDR3 is TGTGCCAGCAGTGGGCAGGGTAGAAAACTGTTTTTT. Its translation is CASSGQGRKLFF.

The chain couples TRBV14 to TRBJ2-3; 8 nucleotides line up with TRBD2. Germline trimming cut 4 bases from V and 15 bases from J; bases unmatched to any gene: 18. The CDR3 loop spans 15 amino acids. The germline V gene has CDR1 SGHDN and CDR2 FVKESK. CDR3 coding DNA: TGTGCCAGCAGCCCGCCGACAACCGGGACTAGAAGCATTTATTTT. It specifies CASSPPTTGTRSIYF. The full variable domain, its missing parts supplied by reference TRBV14 and TRBJ2-3, is EAGVTQFPSHSVIEKGQTVTLRCDPISGHDNLYWYRRVMGKEIKFLLHFVKESKQDESGMPNNRFLAERTGGTYSTLKVQPAELEDSGVYFCASSPPTTGTRSIYFGPGTRLTVL.

This clonotype was counted at least ten times. This rearrangement joins TRBV12-3 or TRBV12-4 to TRBJ2-7, with D maybe TRBD1 (6 bases). This CDR3 comprises 14 residues. V dropped 6 bases and J dropped 2 bases, with 14 bases sitting between them. DNA for the CDR3: TGTGCCAGCAGCCGACAGGCTACGACCTACGAGCAGTACTTC. It translates to CASSRQATTYEQYF.

This clonotype was counted a few times. The rearrangement joins TRBV20-1 to TRBJ2-5; tentatively, D is TRBD1 (6 bases). V lost 3 bases and J lost 3, with 17 bases in between. CDR3 size: 15 residues. The germline CDR1 and CDR2 sequences are DFQATT and SNEGSKA (reference sequence). The CDR3 region has the DNA TGCAGTGCTAGGGTGGTAGACAGGAGCGAAGAGACCCAGTACTTC. Its translation is CSARVVDRSEETQYF.

This clonotype occurred a few times. The rearrangement links TRBV7-2 to TRBJ1-5, with TRBD1 matching over 8 bases. The CDR3 totals 15 residues. Germline CDR1 is SGHTA and CDR2 is FQGNSA. Losses at the gene ends were 6 bases for V and 4 bases for J; bases not matched to a gene: 8. The CDR3 sequence is CASSGQGWVNQPQHF. In DNA form, the CDR3 reads TGTGCCAGCAGTGGACAGGGTTGGGTTAATCAGCCCCAGCATTTT.

This clonotype was seen more than once but under ten times. V usage is TRBV20-1 and J usage is TRBJ2-7, with TRBD1 matching over 9 bases. Germline-derived CDR1 and CDR2 are DFQATT and SNEGSKA (reference sequence). This CDR3 spans 15 amino acids. Trimming at V came to 5 bases and at J to 5 bases, leaving 13 bases not matched to a gene. The CDR3 sequence: CSAYRPGTGNNEQYF. In DNA form, the CDR3 reads TGCAGTGCTTACCGCCCCGGGACAGGGAACAACGAGCAGTACTTC.

This clonotype was observed a handful of times. This chain joins TRBV7-2 and TRBJ2-5; 7 bases align to TRBD1. CDR1 and CDR2 (germline): SGHTA, FQGNSA. V lost 4 bases to trimming and J lost 5 bases; unmatched junction nucleotides: 13. The CDR3 runs 16 residues. CDR3 amino acids: CASSSQGTGQAETQYF. The CDR3 bases are TGTGCCAGCAGCTCACAGGGGACCGGGCAAGCGGAGACCCAGTACTTC.

This clonotype appeared many times. The chain couples TRBV5-4 to TRBJ2-7; 11 bases are shared with TRBD1. This CDR3 spans 15 amino acids. Germline CDR1 reads SGHNT; CDR2 reads YYREEE (reference sequence). V lost 2 bases and J lost 2; bases outside the gene matches: 3. The CDR3 sequence: CASSFGGQGAYEQYF. The CDR3 nucleotides are TGTGCCAGCAGCTTTGGGGGACAGGGGGCCTACGAGCAGTACTTC.

The chain joins TRBV5-1 to TRBJ1-1; D might be TRBD1 (5 bases). Trimming stripped 0 bases from V and 10 bases from J, with 16 bases between. The CDR3 runs to 14 residues. CDR1 is SGHRS and CDR2 is YFSETQ in the germline V gene. The CDR3 sequence: CASSLEQAGRLAFF. DNA for the CDR3: TGCGCCAGCAGCTTGGAACAGGCAGGGAGACTAGCTTTCTTT.

The chain recombines TRBV28 with TRBJ2-5; D may be TRBD1 (6 bases). Germline V lookup: CDR1 MDHEN, CDR2 SYDVKM. The V end was cut by 8 bases, the J end by 11 bases, with 21 bases between. The length of the CDR3 is 13 residues. The CDR3 protein is CASGATGRGEQYF. The CDR3 nucleotides are TGTGCCAGCGGGGCAACAGGGCGAGGAGAGCAGTACTTC.

The chain employs TRBV12-1 and TRBJ2-7; the listed D gene, TRBD2, was not tested against the DNA. TRBV12-1 is a pseudogene locus. The CDR3 is 15 amino acids. The CDR3 sequence: CASGPLAWFFYEQYF. CDR3 nucleotides: TGTGCCAGCGGCCCCCTAGCGTGGTTTTTCTACGAGCAGTACTTC.

J is TRBJ2-4 and V is TRBV18; D uncertain. The J call may be wrong; the DNA end is better matched by TRBJ2-5. Germline CDR1 and CDR2: KGHSH and LQKENI. The CDR3 totals 14 residues. The CDR3 DNA reads TGTGCCAGCCCAACGCCGGGCAACCAAGAGACCCAGTACTTC. It specifies CASPTPGNQETQYF.

Regarding this clonotype: A read error may produce the germline difference seen at one junction end. The gene calls are TRBV3-1 and TRBJ2-7; a possible D gene is TRBD2 (5 bases). Germline V gene data show CDR1 as LGHDT and CDR2 as YNNKEL (reference sequence). The CDR3 is 12 amino acids. As DNA, the CDR3 is TGTGTCAGCAGCCGGAGGTTGTCCGAGCAGTACTTC. Protein product: CVSSRRLSEQYF.

This clonotype has at least ten counts. The chain carries TRBV7-2 and TRBJ1-2; D is undetermined. Trimming left V 1 base short and J 3 bases short, with 6 bases between. The CDR3 is 13 residues long. Germline CDR1 is SGHTA and CDR2 is FQGNSA. CDR3: CASSLERDYGYTF. The CDR3 DNA sequence: TGTGCCAGCAGCTTAGAGCGGGACTATGGCTACACCTTC. The variable domain in full, with the rest retrieved from reference TRBV7-2 and TRBJ1-2, is GAGVSQSPSNKVTEKGKDVELRCDPISGHTALYWYRQSLGQGLEFLIYFQGNSAPDKSGLPSDRFSAERTGGSVSTLTIQRTQQEDSAVYLCASSLERDYGYTFGSGTRLTVV.

The DNA of the CDR3 is TGTGCCAGCAGTGAAGTCCCGGGAGAGATCAATGAGCAGTACTTC. Translated, it gives CASSEVPGEINEQYF. This chain connects TRBV25-1 to TRBJ2-7, with a weak D call TRBD2 (6 bases). V was pared by 2 bases and J by 7 bases, with 18 bases between. CDR1 is MGHDK, CDR2 SYGVNS, per germline. The CDR3 totals 15 residues.

For the CDR3, the DNA is TGCGCCAGCAGCCTTCATAGGGGGTCGGACACTGAAGCTTTCTTT. It specifies CASSLHRGSDTEAFF. This chain uses TRBV4-1 with TRBJ1-1, with D perhaps TRBD1 (6 bases). Trimming shortened V by 4 bases and J by 3 bases, and 15 bases separated the two germline ends. CDR1 and CDR2 (germline): MGHRA, YSYEKL. The CDR3 spans 15 residues.

In this sample, this clonotype turned up a few times. The gene calls are TRBV7-9 and TRBJ1-6; no clear D gene. Germline values: CDR1 SEHNR, CDR2 FQNEAQ (reference sequence). Trimming removed 5 bases from V and 8 bases from J, with 13 bases in between. The CDR3 covers 14 residues. The CDR3 DNA reads TGTGCCAGCAGCCCCGGTAATAGGGATTCACCCCTCCACTTT. Encoded protein: CASSPGNRDSPLHF. Full variable domain (rest looked up from reference TRBV7-9 and TRBJ1-6): DTGVSQNPRHKITKRGQNVTFRCDPISEHNRLYWYRQTLGQGPEFLTYFQNEAQLEKSRLLSDRFSAERPKGSFSTLEIQRTEQGDSAMYLCASSPGNRDSPLHFGNGTRLTVT.

This chain uses TRBV19 with TRBJ2-6, with D perhaps given as TRBD1 or TRBD2 (5 bases each). In germline, CDR1 is LNHDA, CDR2 SQIVND (reference sequence). Trimming stripped 1 base from V and 4 bases from J, with 8 bases between. This CDR3 has 15 amino acids. Here the CDR3 reads CASSIVGDGANVLTF. CDR3 DNA: TGTGCCAGTAGTATAGTAGGGGACGGGGCCAACGTCCTGACTTTC.

This clonotype came up many times. The chain links TRBV20-1 to TRBJ2-1, with 14 bases identical to TRBD2. Losses at the gene ends were 3 bases for V and 8 bases for J; bases not matched to a gene: 6. Per germline, CDR1 DFQATT and CDR2 SNEGSKA (reference sequence). This CDR3 is built from 15 residues. The CDR3 sequence is CSARPGLAGADEQFF. CDR3 sequence (DNA): TGCAGTGCTAGGCCGGGACTAGCGGGAGCCGATGAGCAGTTCTTC.

The chain carries TRBV6-5 and TRBJ2-1, with TRBD2 as a possible D gene (6 bases). Looked up from germline, CDR1 is MNHEY and CDR2 is SVGAGI. CDR3 size: 13 residues. The germline V and J ends were trimmed by 7 bases and 5 bases, with 12 bases remaining between them. The DNA of the CDR3 is TGTGCCAGCACTCGCGCGGGGCACAATGAGCAGTTCTTC. This translates into CASTRAGHNEQFF.

This chain joins TRBV20-1 and TRBJ2-7; 7 nucleotides agree with TRBD1. CDR1 and CDR2 (germline): DFQATT, SNEGSKA (reference sequence). The CDR3 consists of 13 residues. After removal of 6 bases from V and 3 bases from J, the junction contained 8 bases not matched to a gene. DNA for the CDR3: TGCAGTGCGCCTAACAGGGGTGGCTACGAGCAGTACTTC. It translates to CSAPNRGGYEQYF.

For this clonotype: This clone may be a read error of a much larger clone one base away. The chain couples TRBV27 to TRBJ2-4, with D maybe TRBD2 (5 bases). The CDR3 has 13 amino acids. Between the trimmed V and J ends, which lost 4 bases and 2 bases, there was a span of 6 bases. Germline values: CDR1 MNHEY, CDR2 SMNVEV (reference sequence). The CDR3 is CASSWEPKNIQYF. CDR3 nucleotide sequence: TGTGCCAGCAGTTGGGAGCCCAAAAACATTCAGTACTTC.

This clonotype was recorded a few times. The chain is built from TRBV20-1 and TRBJ2-5; TRBD2 agrees at 7 bases. J gave up 1 base and V 0 bases, and 11 bases lay outside the gene matches. Germline V gene data show CDR1 as DFQATT and CDR2 as SNEGSKA (reference sequence). This CDR3 has 17 residues. CDR3: CSARDRDSGRSQETQYF. The CDR3 nucleotides read TGCAGTGCTAGAGATCGGGATAGCGGGCGATCCCAAGAGACCCAGTACTTC.

The rearrangement links TRBV29-1 to TRBJ1-2; 7 bases align to TRBD1. Germline assignment: CDR1 SQVTM and CDR2 ANQGSEA. V gave up 4 bases and J gave up 6 bases; unmatched junction bases: 11. This CDR3 region has 14 residues. The CDR3 protein is CSVGESRQGDGYTF. DNA for the CDR3: TGCAGCGTTGGGGAGTCGAGACAGGGAGATGGCTACACCTTC.